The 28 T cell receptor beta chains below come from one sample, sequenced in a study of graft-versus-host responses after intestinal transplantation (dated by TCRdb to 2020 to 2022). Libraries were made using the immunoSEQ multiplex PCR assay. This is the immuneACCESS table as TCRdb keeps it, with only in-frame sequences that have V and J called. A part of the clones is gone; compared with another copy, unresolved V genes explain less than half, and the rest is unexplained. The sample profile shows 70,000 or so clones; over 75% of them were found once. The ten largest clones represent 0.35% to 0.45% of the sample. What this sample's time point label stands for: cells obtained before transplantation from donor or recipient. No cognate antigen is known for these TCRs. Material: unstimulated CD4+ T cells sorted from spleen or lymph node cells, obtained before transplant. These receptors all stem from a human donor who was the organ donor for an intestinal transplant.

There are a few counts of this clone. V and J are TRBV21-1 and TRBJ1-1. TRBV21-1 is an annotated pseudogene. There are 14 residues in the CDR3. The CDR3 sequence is CASSKEAGNTEAFF. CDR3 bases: TGTGCCAGCAGCAAGGAGGCTGGGAACACTGAAGCTTTCTTT.

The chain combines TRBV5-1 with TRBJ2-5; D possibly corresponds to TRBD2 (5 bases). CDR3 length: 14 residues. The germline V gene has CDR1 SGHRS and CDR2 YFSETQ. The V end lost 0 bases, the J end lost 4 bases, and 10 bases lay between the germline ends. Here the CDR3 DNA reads TGCGCCAGCAGCTTGGACTCTGGGAGAGAGACCCAGTACTTC. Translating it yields CASSLDSGRETQYF.

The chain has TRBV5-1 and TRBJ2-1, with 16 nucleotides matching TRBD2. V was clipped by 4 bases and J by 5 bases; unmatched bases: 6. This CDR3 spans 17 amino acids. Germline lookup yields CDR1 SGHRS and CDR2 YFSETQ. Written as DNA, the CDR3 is TGCGCCAGCAGCCCGGGACTAGCGGGGGGGCCTAACAATGAGCAGTTCTTC. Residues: CASSPGLAGGPNNEQFF.

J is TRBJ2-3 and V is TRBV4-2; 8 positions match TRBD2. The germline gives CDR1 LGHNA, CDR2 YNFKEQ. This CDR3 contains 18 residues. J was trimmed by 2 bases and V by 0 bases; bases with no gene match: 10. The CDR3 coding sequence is TGTGCCAGCAGCCAAGATGGATCACTAGCGGCCAACACAGATACGCAGTATTTT. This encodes CASSQDGSLAANTDTQYF.

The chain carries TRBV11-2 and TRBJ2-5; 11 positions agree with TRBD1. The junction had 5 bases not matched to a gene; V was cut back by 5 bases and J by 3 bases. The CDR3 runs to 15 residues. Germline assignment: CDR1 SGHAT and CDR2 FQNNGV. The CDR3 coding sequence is TGTGCCAGCAGCATAGGACAGGGGGCGAAAGAGACCCAGTACTTC. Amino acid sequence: CASSIGQGAKETQYF.

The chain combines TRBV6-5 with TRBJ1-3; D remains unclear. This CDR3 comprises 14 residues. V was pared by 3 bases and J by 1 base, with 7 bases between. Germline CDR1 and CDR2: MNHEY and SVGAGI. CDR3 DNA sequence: TGTGCCAGCAGTTATAGCGGTTCTGGAAACACCATATATTTT. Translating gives CASSYSGSGNTIYF.

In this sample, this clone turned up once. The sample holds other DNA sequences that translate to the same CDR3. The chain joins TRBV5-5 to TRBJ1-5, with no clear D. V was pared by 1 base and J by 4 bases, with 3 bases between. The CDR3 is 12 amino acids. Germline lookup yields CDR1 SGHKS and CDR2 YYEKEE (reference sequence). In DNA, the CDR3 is TGTGCCAGCAGCTTGCAGAATCAGCCCCAGCATTTT. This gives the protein CASSLQNQPQHF.

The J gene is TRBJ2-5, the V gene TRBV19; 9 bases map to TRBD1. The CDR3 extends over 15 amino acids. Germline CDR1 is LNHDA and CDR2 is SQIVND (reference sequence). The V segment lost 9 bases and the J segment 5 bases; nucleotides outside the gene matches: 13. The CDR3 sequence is CARTDRGKSDETQYF. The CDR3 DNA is TGTGCCAGAACAGACAGGGGGAAGTCAGATGAGACCCAGTACTTC.

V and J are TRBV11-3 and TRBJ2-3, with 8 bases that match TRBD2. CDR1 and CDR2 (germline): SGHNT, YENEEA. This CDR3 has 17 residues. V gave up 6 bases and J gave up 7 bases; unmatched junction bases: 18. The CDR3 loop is CASSSSRAGARSNTQYF. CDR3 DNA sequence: TGTGCCAGCAGTTCTTCTCGAGCGGGGGCACGCTCGAATACGCAGTATTTT.

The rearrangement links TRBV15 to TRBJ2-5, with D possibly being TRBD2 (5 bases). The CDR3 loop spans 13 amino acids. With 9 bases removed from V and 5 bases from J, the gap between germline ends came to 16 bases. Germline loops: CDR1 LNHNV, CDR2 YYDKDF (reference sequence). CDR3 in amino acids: CATLDLGPETQYF. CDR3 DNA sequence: TGTGCCACACTAGATTTGGGCCCCGAGACCCAGTACTTC.

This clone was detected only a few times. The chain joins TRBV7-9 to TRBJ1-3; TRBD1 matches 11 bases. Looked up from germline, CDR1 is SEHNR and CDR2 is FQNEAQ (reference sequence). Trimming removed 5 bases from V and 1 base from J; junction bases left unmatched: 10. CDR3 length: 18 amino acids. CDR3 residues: CASSPGTGGPVSGNTIYF. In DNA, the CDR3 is TGTGCCAGCAGCCCCGGGACAGGGGGGCCAGTATCTGGAAACACCATATATTTT.

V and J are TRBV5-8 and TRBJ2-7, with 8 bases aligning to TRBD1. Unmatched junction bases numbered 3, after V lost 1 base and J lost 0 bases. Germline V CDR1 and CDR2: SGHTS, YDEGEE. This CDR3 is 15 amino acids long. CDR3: CASSLRDRSSYEQYV. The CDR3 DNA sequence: TGTGCCAGCAGCTTGAGGGACAGGAGCTCCTACGAGCAGTACGTC.

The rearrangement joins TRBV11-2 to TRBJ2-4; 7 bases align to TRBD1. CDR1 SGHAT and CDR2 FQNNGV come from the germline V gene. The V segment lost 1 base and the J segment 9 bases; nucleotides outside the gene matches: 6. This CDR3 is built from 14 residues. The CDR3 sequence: CASSLGQGVGIQYF. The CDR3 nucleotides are TGTGCCAGCAGCTTAGGACAGGGAGTGGGCATTCAGTACTTC.

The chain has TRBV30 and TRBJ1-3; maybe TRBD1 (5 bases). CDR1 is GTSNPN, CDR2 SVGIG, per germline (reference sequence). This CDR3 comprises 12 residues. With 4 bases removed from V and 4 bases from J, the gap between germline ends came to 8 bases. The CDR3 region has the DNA TGTGCCTGGACACGACAGGGAAACACCATATATTTT. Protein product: CAWTRQGNTIYF.

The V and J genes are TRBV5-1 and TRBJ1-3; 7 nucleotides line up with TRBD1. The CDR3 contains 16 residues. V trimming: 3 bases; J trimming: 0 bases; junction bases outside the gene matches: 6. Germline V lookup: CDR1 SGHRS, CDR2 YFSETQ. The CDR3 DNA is TGCGCCAGCAGCTGGTCAGGGGGAAACTCTGGAAACACCATATATTTT. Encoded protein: CASSWSGGNSGNTIYF.

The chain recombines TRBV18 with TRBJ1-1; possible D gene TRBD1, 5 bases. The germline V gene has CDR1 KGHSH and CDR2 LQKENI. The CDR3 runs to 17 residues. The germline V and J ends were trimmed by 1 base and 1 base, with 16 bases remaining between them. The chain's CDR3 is CASSPLPGRQKNTEAFF. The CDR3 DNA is TGTGCCAGCTCACCACTCCCCGGCCGACAGAAGAACACTGAAGCTTTCTTT.

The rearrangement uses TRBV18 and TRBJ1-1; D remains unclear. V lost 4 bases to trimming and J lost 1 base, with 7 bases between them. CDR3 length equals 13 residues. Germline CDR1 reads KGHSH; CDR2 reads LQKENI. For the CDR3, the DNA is TGTGCCAGCTCACGCCAGAAGAACACTGAAGCTTTCTTT. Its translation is CASSRQKNTEAFF.

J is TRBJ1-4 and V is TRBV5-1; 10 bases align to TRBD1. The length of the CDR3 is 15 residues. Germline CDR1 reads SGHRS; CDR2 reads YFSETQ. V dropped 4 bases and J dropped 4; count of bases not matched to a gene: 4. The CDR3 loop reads CASSDRGRVNEKLFF. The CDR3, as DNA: TGCGCCAGCAGCGACAGGGGGCGCGTTAATGAAAAACTGTTTTTT.

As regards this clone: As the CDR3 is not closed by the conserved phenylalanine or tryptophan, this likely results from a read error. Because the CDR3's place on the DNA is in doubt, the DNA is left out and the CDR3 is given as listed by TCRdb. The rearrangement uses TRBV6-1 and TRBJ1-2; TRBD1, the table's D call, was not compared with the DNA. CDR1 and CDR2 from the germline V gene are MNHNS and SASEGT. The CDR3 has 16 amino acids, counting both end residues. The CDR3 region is CASSEAVLVGQIFFRD.

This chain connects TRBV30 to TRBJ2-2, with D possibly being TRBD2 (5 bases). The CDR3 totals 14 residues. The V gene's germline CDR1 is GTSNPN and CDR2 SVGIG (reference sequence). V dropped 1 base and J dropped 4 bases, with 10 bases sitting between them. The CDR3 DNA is TGTGCCTGGAGTGGAGTCCGGGGCACCGGGGAGCTGTTTTTT. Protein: CAWSGVRGTGELFF. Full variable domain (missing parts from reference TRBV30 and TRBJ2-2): SQTIHQWPATLVQPVGSPLSLECTVEGTSNPNLYWYRQAAGRGLQLLFYSVGIGQISSEVPQNLSASRPQDRQFILSSKKLLLSDSGFYLCAWSGVRGTGELFFGEGSRLTVL.

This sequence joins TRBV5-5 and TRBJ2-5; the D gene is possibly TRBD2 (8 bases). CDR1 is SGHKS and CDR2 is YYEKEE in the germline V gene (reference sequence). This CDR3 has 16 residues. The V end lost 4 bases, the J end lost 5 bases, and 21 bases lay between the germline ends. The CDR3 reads CASSPLVAGGQETQYF. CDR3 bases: TGTGCCAGCAGCCCCCTAGTTGCGGGGGGACAGGAGACCCAGTACTTC.

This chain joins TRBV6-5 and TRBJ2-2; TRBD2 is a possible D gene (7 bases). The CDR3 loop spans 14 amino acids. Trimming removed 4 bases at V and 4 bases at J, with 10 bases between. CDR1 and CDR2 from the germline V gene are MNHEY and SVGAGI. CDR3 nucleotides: TGTGCCAGCAGTTGGAGGGGGGGCACCGGGGAGCTGTTTTTT. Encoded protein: CASSWRGGTGELFF.

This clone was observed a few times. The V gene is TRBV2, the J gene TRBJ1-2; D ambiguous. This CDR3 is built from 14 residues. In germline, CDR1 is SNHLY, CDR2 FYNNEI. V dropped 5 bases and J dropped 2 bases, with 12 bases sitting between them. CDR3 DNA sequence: TGTGCCAGCAGTCCCGTGGGCATCAACTATGGCTACACCTTC. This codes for CASSPVGINYGYTF.

CDR3 in amino acids: CASSERGRDTGELFF. DNA of the CDR3: TGTGCCAGCAGTGAAAGGGGCCGGGACACCGGGGAGCTGTTTTTT. The chain is built from TRBV6-1 and TRBJ2-2; D might be TRBD1 (5 bases). V was clipped by 2 bases and J by 3 bases, with 10 bases between them. Germline V CDR1 and CDR2: MNHNS, SASEGT. The CDR3 is 15 residues long.

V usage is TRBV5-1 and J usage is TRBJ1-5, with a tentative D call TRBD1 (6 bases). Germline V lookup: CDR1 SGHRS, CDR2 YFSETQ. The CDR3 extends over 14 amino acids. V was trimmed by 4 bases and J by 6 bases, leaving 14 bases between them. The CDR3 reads CASSLQGEGQPQHF. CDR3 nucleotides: TGCGCCAGCAGCCTACAGGGAGAAGGTCAGCCCCAGCATTTT. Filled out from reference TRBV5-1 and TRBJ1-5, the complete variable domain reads KAGVTQTPRYLIKTRGQQVTLSCSPISGHRSVSWYQQTPGQGLQFLFEYFSETQRNKGNFPGRFSGRQFSNSRSEMNVSTLELGDSALYLCASSLQGEGQPQHFGDGTRLSIL.

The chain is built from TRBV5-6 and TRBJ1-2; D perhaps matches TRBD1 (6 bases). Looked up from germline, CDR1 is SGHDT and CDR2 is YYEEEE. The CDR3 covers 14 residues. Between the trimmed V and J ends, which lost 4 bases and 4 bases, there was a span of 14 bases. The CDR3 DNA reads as TGTGCCAGCAGCCCCAGGGGTGCGAGCTATGGCTACACCTTC. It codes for CASSPRGASYGYTF.

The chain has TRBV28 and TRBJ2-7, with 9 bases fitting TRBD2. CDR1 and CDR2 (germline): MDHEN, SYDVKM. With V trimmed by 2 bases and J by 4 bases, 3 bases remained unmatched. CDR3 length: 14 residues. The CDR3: CASSLGTSLYEQYV. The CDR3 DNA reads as TGTGCCAGCAGTTTAGGGACTAGCCTTTACGAGCAGTACGTC.

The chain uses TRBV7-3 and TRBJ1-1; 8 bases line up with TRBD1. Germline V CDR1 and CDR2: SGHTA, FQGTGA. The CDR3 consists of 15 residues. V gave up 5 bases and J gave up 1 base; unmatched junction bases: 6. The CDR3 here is CASSPRTGRNTEAFF. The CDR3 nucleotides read TGTGCCAGCAGCCCGCGGACAGGGAGGAACACTGAAGCTTTCTTT.